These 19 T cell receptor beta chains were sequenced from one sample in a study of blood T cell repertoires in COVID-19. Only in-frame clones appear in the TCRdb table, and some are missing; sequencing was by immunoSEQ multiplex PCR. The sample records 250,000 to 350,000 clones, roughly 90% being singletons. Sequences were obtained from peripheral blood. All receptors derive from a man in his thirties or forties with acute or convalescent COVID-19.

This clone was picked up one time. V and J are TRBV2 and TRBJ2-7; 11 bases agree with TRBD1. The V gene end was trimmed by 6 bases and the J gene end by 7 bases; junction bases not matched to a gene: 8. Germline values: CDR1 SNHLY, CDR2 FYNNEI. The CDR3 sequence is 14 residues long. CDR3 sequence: CASRLPGTGGEQYF. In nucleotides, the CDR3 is TGTGCCAGCAGATTACCCGGGACAGGGGGGGAGCAGTACTTC.

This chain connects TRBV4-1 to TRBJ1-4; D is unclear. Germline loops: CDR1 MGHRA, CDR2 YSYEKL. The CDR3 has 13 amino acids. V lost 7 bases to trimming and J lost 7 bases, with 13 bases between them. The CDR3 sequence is CASTLPGSEKLFF. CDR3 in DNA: TGCGCCAGCACCCTCCCAGGCTCTGAAAAACTGTTTTTT.

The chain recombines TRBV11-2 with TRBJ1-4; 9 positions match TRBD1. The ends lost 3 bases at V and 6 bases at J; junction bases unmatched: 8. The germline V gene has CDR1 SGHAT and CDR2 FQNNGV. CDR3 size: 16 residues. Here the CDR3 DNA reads TGTGCCAGCAGCTTCAGACCCGGGGACAGGGATGAAAAACTGTTTTTT. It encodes CASSFRPGDRDEKLFF.

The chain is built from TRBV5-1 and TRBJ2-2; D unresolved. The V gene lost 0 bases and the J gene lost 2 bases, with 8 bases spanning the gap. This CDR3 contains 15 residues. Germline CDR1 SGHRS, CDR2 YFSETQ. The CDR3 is CASSLVQANTGELFF. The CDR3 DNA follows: TGCGCCAGCAGCTTGGTTCAGGCTAACACCGGGGAGCTGTTTTTT.

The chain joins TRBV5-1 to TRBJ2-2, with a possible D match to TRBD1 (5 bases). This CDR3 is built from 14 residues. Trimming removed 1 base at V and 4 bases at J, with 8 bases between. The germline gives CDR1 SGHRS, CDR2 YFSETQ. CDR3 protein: CASSLKTATGELFF. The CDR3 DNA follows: TGCGCCAGCAGCTTGAAGACAGCCACCGGGGAGCTGTTTTTT.

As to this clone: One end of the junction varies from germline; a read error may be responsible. The CDR3 coding sequence is TGCGCCAGCAGCTTGGTCGGGGGGCCTGAGGAGTTCTTC. This sequence encodes CASSLVGGPEEFF. The genes are TRBV5-1 and TRBJ2-1, with a possible D match to TRBD2 (7 bases). CDR3 size: 13 residues. Per germline, CDR1 SGHRS and CDR2 YFSETQ. The full variable domain, its missing parts supplied by reference TRBV5-1 and TRBJ2-1, is KAGVTQTPRYLIKTRGQQVTLSCSPISGHRSVSWYQQTPGQGLQFLFEYFSETQRNKGNFPGRFSGRQFSNSRSEMNVSTLELGDSALYLCASSLVGGPEEFFGPGTRLTVL.

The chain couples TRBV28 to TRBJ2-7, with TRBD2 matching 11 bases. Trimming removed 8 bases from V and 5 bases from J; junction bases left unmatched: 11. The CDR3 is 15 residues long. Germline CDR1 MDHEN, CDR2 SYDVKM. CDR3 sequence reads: CASPPTSGRGNEQYF. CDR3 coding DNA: TGTGCCAGCCCTCCTACTAGCGGGAGAGGGAACGAGCAGTACTTC.

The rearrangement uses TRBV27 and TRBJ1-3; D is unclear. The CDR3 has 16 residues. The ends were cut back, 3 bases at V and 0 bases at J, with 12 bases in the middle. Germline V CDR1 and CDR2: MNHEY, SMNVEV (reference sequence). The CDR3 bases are TGTGCCAGCAGTTTCGCCAGGAACGACTCTGGAAACACCATATATTTT. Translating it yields CASSFARNDSGNTIYF.

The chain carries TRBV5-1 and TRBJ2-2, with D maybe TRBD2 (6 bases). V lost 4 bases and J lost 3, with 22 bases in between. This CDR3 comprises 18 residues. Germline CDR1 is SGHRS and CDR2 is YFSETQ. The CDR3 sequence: CASSALRASDIYTGELFF. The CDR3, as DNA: TGCGCCAGCAGCGCGCTCCGGGCTAGCGATATCTACACCGGGGAGCTGTTTTTT.

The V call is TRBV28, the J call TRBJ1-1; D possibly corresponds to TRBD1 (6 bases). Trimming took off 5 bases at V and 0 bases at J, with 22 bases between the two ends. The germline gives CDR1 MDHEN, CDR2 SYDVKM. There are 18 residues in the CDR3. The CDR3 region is CASSRPGGTIQMNTEAFF. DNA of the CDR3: TGTGCCAGCAGTCGCCCGGGGGGCACGATCCAAATGAACACTGAAGCTTTCTTT.

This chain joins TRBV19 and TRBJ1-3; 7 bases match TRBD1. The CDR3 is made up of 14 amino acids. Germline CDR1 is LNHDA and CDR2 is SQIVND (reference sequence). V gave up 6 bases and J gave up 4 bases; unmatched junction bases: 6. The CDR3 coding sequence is TGTGCCAGTAGAATTGACAGGGTAGGAAACACCATATATTTT. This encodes CASRIDRVGNTIYF.

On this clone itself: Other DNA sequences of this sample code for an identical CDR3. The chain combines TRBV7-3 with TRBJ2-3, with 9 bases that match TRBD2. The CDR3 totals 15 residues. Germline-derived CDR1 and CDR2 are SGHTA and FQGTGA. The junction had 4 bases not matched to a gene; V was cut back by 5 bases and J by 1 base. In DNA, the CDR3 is TGTGCCAGCAGCCTAATAGCGGGGGGCACAGATACGCAGTATTTT. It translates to CASSLIAGGTDTQYF.

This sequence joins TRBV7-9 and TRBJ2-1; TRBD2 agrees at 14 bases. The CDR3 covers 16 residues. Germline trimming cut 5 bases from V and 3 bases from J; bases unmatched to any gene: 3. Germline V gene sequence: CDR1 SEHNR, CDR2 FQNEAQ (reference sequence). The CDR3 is CASSRGLAGVYNEQFF. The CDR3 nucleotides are TGTGCCAGCAGCCGGGGACTAGCGGGAGTCTACAATGAGCAGTTCTTC.

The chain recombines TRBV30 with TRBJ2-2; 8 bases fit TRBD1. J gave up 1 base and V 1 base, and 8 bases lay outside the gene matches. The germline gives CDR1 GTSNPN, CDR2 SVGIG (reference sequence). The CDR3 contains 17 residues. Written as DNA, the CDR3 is TGTGCCTGGAGTGCACGCTGGACAGGGAAGAACACCGGGGAGCTGTTTTTT. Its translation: CAWSARWTGKNTGELFF.

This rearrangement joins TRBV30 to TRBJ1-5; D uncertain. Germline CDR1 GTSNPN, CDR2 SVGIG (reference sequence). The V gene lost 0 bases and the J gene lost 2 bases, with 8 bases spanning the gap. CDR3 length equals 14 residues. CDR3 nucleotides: TGTGCCTGGAGTGTACAGTGGGGCAATCAGCCCCAGCATTTT. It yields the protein CAWSVQWGNQPQHF.

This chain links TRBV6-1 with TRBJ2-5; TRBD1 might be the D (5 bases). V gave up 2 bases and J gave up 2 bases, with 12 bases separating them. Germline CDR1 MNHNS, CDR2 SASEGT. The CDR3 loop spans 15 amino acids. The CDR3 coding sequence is TGTGCCAGCAGTGAACCATCCAGGGTTCAAGAGACCCAGTACTTC. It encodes CASSEPSRVQETQYF.

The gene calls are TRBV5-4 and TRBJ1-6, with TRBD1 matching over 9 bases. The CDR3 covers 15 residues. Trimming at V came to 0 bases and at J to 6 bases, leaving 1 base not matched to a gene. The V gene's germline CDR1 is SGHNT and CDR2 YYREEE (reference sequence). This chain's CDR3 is CASSLGTGANSPLHF. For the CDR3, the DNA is TGTGCCAGCAGCTTGGGGACAGGGGCTAATTCACCCCTCCACTTT.

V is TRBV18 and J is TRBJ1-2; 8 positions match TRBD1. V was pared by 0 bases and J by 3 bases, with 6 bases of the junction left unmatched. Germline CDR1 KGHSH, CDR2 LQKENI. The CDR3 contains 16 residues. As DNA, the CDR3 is TGTGCCAGCTCACCACCGGGGACAGGAACTTACTATGGCTACACCTTC. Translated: CASSPPGTGTYYGYTF.

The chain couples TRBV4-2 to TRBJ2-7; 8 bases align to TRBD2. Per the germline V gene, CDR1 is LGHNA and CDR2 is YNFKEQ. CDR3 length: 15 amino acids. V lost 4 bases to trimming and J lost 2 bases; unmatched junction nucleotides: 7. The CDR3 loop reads CASSLFSGTAYEQYF. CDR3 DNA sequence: TGTGCCAGCAGCCTTTTTAGCGGGACCGCCTACGAGCAGTACTTC.